These 30 T cell receptor beta chains were all obtained from the same sample, sequenced in a study of blood T cells in healthy people across ages. Next came a second PCR, run for about 6 to 12 cycles, which used a sample-barcoded 5' primer along with a J-beta primer mix. One entry per CDR3 protein results from TCRdb running MiXCR on the 5' RACE reads. The sample includes 890,000 or so distinct CDR3 sequences, around 62% of them seen just once. Input material: blood. These receptors came from a man younger than 40 in good health.

The rearrangement joins TRBV6-5 to TRBJ1-6; TRBD1 matches 7 bases. This CDR3 contains 14 residues. After removal of 6 bases from V and 12 bases from J, the junction contained 11 bases not matched to a gene. Per the germline V gene, CDR1 is MNHEY and CDR2 is SVGAGI. The DNA for the CDR3 is TGTGCCAGCAGCCGCGGGACAGCACTCGAACCCCTCCACTTT. This sequence encodes CASSRGTALEPLHF.

The rearrangement joins TRBV29-1 to TRBJ2-7; no clear D. V was clipped by 4 bases and J by 0 bases, with 19 bases between them. This CDR3 region has 16 residues. Germline CDR1 and CDR2: SQVTM and ANQGSEA. The CDR3 loop reads CSVAAVMGQDSYEQYF. CDR3 nucleotides: TGCAGCGTTGCGGCCGTGATGGGCCAAGACTCCTACGAGCAGTACTTC.

The rearrangement links TRBV25-1 to TRBJ1-4; 9 bases fit TRBD1. V was clipped by 4 bases and J by 7 bases; unmatched bases: 7. Germline CDR1 and CDR2: MGHDK and SYGVNS. The CDR3 loop spans 15 amino acids. In DNA, the CDR3 is TGTGCCAGCAGTGGACCGGGACAGGGAGGTGAAAAACTGTTTTTT. Its protein is CASSGPGQGGEKLFF.

The chain is built from TRBV14 and TRBJ2-5; no definite D call. The CDR3 runs 15 residues. Per the germline V gene, CDR1 is SGHDN and CDR2 is FVKESK. Trimming left V 0 bases short and J 2 bases short, with 10 bases between. The CDR3 loop is CASSQDFGRQETQYF. In DNA form, the CDR3 reads TGTGCCAGCAGCCAAGATTTCGGCAGACAAGAGACCCAGTACTTC.

The chain carries TRBV6-2 or TRBV6-3 and TRBJ2-1, with 7 bases aligning to TRBD1. The CDR3 length is 16 residues. Germline CDR1 and CDR2: MNHEY and SVGEGT. J was trimmed by 6 bases and V by 2 bases; bases with no gene match: 10. The DNA for the CDR3 is TGTGCCAGCAGTTACCTCGACAGGGCACTCTCCAATGAGCAGTTCTTC. Its protein is CASSYLDRALSNEQFF.

V gene TRBV12-3 or TRBV12-4 combines with J gene TRBJ1-4; D is undetermined. The CDR3 has 17 residues. V was shortened by 5 bases and J by 0 bases, with 16 bases between the two germline ends. The CDR3 DNA sequence: TGTGCCAGCAGTGGACTGACGCTATTGACAACTAATGAAAAACTGTTTTTT. Its protein is CASSGLTLLTTNEKLFF.

The chain has TRBV7-2 and TRBJ2-5, with TRBD1 as a possible D gene (7 bases). The J call is doubtful: the DNA matches TRBJ2-7 better. The V gene's germline CDR1 is SGHTA and CDR2 FQGNSA. The CDR3 consists of 15 residues. The CDR3 sequence: CASSSHGGGLTEQYF. The CDR3 DNA is TGTGCCAGCAGCTCCCACGGAGGGGGCCTGACCGAGCAGTACTTC.

The CDR3 nucleotides read TGTGCCACCCGAATCATTCAGTCCAACTATGGCTACACCTTC. Its translation is CATRIIQSNYGYTF. The rearrangement links TRBV10-3 to TRBJ1-2; D not certain. The CDR3 is 14 amino acids. Trimming left V 10 bases short and J 2 bases short, with 17 bases between. CDR1 ENHRY and CDR2 SYGVKD come from the germline V gene.

V and J are TRBV30 and TRBJ2-1, with 10 bases fitting TRBD2. The germline V gene has CDR1 GTSNPN and CDR2 SVGIG (reference sequence). With V trimmed by 5 bases and J by 6 bases, 4 bases remained unmatched. This CDR3 region has 13 residues. The CDR3 region has the DNA TGTGCCTGGGGTAGCGGGGGGCGCAATGAGCAGTTCTTC. Its translation: CAWGSGGRNEQFF.

The gene calls are TRBV12-3 or TRBV12-4 and TRBJ2-7, with D perhaps TRBD1 (5 bases). V gave up 5 bases and J gave up 9 bases, with 17 bases separating them. The CDR3 has 13 amino acids. CDR3 nucleotides: TGTGCCAGCAGTGTAGACTCAGGGTGGGGGCAGTACTTC. The encoded protein is CASSVDSGWGQYF.

The chain employs TRBV10-3 and TRBJ1-5; no reliable D call. This CDR3 has 16 amino acids. Germline CDR1 ENHRY, CDR2 SYGVKD. Trimming stripped 2 bases from V and 1 base from J, with 12 bases between. The CDR3 is CAISETKTGSNQPQHF. CDR3 DNA: TGTGCCATCAGTGAGACTAAGACGGGCAGCAATCAGCCCCAGCATTTT.

This chain uses TRBV29-1 with TRBJ1-1; 8 bases agree with TRBD1. Per the germline V gene, CDR1 is SQVTM and CDR2 is ANQGSEA. The CDR3 is 10 residues long. V lost 6 bases, J lost 10 bases, and 4 bases stayed unmatched. CDR3 nucleotide sequence: TGCAGCGTGGACAGGGAAAGAGCTTTCTTT. This encodes CSVDRERAFF.

This chain connects TRBV27 to TRBJ2-3; 9 nucleotides match TRBD1. With 2 bases clipped from V and 4 bases from J, the junction kept 7 bases outside the gene matches. Germline CDR1 is MNHEY and CDR2 is SMNVEV (reference sequence). The CDR3 sequence is 16 residues long. CDR3: CASSLENRGLADTQYF. The DNA for the CDR3 is TGTGCCAGCAGTTTAGAGAACAGGGGGCTGGCAGATACGCAGTATTTT.

The chain uses TRBV16 and TRBJ2-3; perhaps TRBD1 as D (6 bases). The CDR3 has 15 amino acids. CDR1 KGHSY and CDR2 FQNENV come from the germline V gene. The germline V and J ends were trimmed by 1 base and 1 base, with 9 bases remaining between them. CDR3 nucleotides: TGTGCCAGCAGCCAATTCCCAGGGGGCACAGATACGCAGTATTTT. Translated: CASSQFPGGTDTQYF.

This clonotype was seen more than once but under ten times. This sequence joins TRBV20-1 and TRBJ2-1; D possibly corresponds to TRBD2 (7 bases). V was pared by 6 bases and J by 4 bases, with 19 bases between. This CDR3 has 15 amino acids. Germline assignment: CDR1 DFQATT and CDR2 SNEGSKA (reference sequence). CDR3 sequence reads: CSANRGRGLYNEQFF. The CDR3 DNA reads as TGCAGTGCCAACCGGGGGCGGGGGCTTTACAATGAGCAGTTCTTC.

V and J are TRBV6-2 or TRBV6-3 and TRBJ1-5; possibly TRBD1 for D (5 bases). V lost 6 bases to trimming and J lost 2 bases, with 14 bases between them. From germline, CDR1 is MNHEY and CDR2 SVGEGT. This CDR3 contains 15 residues. Here the CDR3 DNA reads TGTGCCAGCAGCCGCCAGGGCGCGGGCAATCAGCCCCAGCATTTT. It codes for CASSRQGAGNQPQHF.

The V and J genes are TRBV6-2 or TRBV6-3 and TRBJ2-6, with a tentative D call TRBD2 (5 bases). In germline, CDR1 is MNHEY, CDR2 SVGEGT. The CDR3 consists of 15 residues. The ends were cut back, 8 bases at V and 0 bases at J, with 11 bases in the middle. CDR3 residues: CASPIGGSGANVLTF. DNA of the CDR3: TGTGCCAGCCCCATCGGAGGCTCTGGGGCCAACGTCCTGACTTTC.

This chain links TRBV10-3 with TRBJ2-1, with 11 bases identical to TRBD1. J gave up 5 bases and V 9 bases, and 6 bases lay outside the gene matches. CDR3 length equals 14 residues. Germline V gene data show CDR1 as ENHRY and CDR2 as SYGVKD. CDR3 amino acids: CAIGTGGDNNEQFF. The CDR3 bases are TGTGCCATTGGGACAGGGGGTGACAACAATGAGCAGTTCTTC.

This clonotype has a single count. The rearrangement joins TRBV5-1 to TRBJ2-1, with TRBD1 matching 7 bases. Germline V gives CDR1 SGHRS, CDR2 YFSETQ. The trim removed 7 bases at V and 7 bases at J, leaving 11 bases unmatched. CDR3 length equals 14 residues. The CDR3 protein is CASLSDRSLNEQFF. CDR3 in DNA: TGCGCCAGCCTATCGGACAGGTCATTGAATGAGCAGTTCTTC.

This clonotype was observed a few times. J is TRBJ2-4 and V is TRBV10-3; 8 nucleotides match TRBD1. This CDR3 contains 14 residues. CDR1 is ENHRY and CDR2 is SYGVKD in the germline V gene. Trimming removed 10 bases from V and 5 bases from J; junction bases left unmatched: 10. CDR3 bases: TGTGCCACCTGTCCGACAGGGGCGGAAAACATTCAGTACTTC. Its translation: CATCPTGAENIQYF.

Here the CDR3 DNA reads TGTGCCAGCAGGGAGAATGGGAAATACGAGCAGTACTTC. This encodes CASRENGKYEQYF. This sequence joins TRBV28 and TRBJ2-4; the D is unclear. The DNA end favors TRBJ2-7, so the J call may be wrong. CDR3 length: 13 residues. The germline gives CDR1 MDHEN, CDR2 SYDVKM.

This clonotype turned up a few times. This chain uses TRBV12-3 or TRBV12-4 with TRBJ2-7, with 9 positions matching TRBD1. Germline trimming cut 4 bases from V and 4 bases from J; bases unmatched to any gene: 5. The CDR3 is made up of 14 amino acids. Written as DNA, the CDR3 is TGTGCCAGCAGTTATTGGGACAGGGCGTACGAGCAGTACTTC. It specifies CASSYWDRAYEQYF.

This chain uses TRBV25-1 with TRBJ1-4; D gene unclear. This CDR3 contains 15 residues. V dropped 4 bases and J dropped 6 bases, with 15 bases sitting between them. Germline V lookup: CDR1 MGHDK, CDR2 SYGVNS. Here the CDR3 DNA reads TGTGCCAGCAGTGGGCCAACGGATAAAGATGAAAAACTGTTTTTT. It translates to CASSGPTDKDEKLFF.

The rearrangement joins TRBV29-1 to TRBJ1-2; D is uncertain. Germline V gene data show CDR1 as SQVTM and CDR2 as ANQGSEA. Trimming pared 7 bases from V and 7 bases from J, leaving 16 bases between. The CDR3 loop spans 12 amino acids. CDR3 sequence reads: CSAPIPSSGYTF. CDR3 sequence (DNA): TGCAGCGCTCCCATCCCCTCTAGTGGCTACACCTTC.

Only a few counts were recorded for this clonotype. The CDR3 loop is CASSQEGRGPADNEQFF. The DNA of the CDR3 is TGTGCCAGCAGCCAAGAGGGCAGGGGGCCAGCGGACAATGAGCAGTTCTTC. J is TRBJ2-1 and V is TRBV4-2; TRBD1 aligns across 8 bases. Trimming took 0 bases from V and 5 from J; bases not matched to a gene: 9. This CDR3 spans 17 amino acids. The V gene's germline CDR1 is LGHNA and CDR2 YNFKEQ.

This chain joins TRBV2 and TRBJ1-2; maybe TRBD1 (5 bases). Trimming stripped 8 bases from V and 0 bases from J, with 10 bases between. In germline, CDR1 is SNHLY, CDR2 FYNNEI. The CDR3 contains 13 residues. The CDR3 loop reads CASLWGANYGYTF. The CDR3 bases are TGTGCCAGCCTATGGGGGGCTAACTATGGCTACACCTTC.

This chain uses TRBV20-1 with TRBJ1-5, with D uncertain. V was shortened by 3 bases and J by 1 base, with 10 bases between the two germline ends. The length of the CDR3 is 14 residues. CDR1 is DFQATT and CDR2 is SNEGSKA in the germline V gene (reference sequence). CDR3 in DNA: TGCAGTGCTAGCCCCGCCGACAGCAATCAGCCCCAGCATTTT. Encoded protein: CSASPADSNQPQHF.

This clonotype showed up just once. Here the CDR3 reads CASSPHPRTDHYEQYF. CDR3 DNA: TGTGCCAGCAGCCCCCACCCTCGGACAGACCACTACGAGCAGTACTTC. The chain couples TRBV21-1 to TRBJ2-7; no check of the table's D call, TRBD1, against the DNA was made. TRBV21-1 is a pseudogene segment. This CDR3 spans 16 amino acids.

The chain has TRBV6-6 and TRBJ1-5; perhaps TRBD1 as D (5 bases). Between the trimmed V and J ends, which lost 0 bases and 0 bases, there was a span of 12 bases. The CDR3 spans 17 residues. Germline CDR1 and CDR2: MNHNY and SVGAGI (reference sequence). The CDR3 DNA follows: TGTGCCAGCAGTTACTCGAGCAGGGCTTATAGCAATCAGCCCCAGCATTTT. The encoded protein is CASSYSSRAYSNQPQHF.

The chain carries TRBV5-1 and TRBJ2-5; 7 positions agree with TRBD1. The germline gives CDR1 SGHRS, CDR2 YFSETQ. The CDR3 covers 13 residues. With V trimmed by 7 bases and J by 2 bases, 5 bases remained unmatched. The CDR3 bases are TGCGCCAGCGCGGACAGGTCACAAGAGACCCAGTACTTC. Its protein product is CASADRSQETQYF.